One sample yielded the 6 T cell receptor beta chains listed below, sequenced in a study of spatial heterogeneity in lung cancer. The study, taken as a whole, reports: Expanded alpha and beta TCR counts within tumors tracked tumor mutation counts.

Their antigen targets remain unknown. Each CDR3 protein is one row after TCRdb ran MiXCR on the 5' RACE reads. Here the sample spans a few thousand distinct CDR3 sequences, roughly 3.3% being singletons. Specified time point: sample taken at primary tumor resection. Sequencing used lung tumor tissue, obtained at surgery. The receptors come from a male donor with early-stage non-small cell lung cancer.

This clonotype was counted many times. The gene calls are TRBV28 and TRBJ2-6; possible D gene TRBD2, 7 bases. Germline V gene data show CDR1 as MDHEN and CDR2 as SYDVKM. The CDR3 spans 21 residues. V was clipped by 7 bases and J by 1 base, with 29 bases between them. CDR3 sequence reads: CASTEGGASGARASGANVLTF. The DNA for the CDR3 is TGTGCCAGCACCGAAGGGGGGGCATCTGGGGCCAGGGCATCTGGGGCCAACGTCCTGACTTTC. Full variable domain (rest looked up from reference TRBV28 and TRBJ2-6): DVKVTQSSRYLVKRTGEKVFLECVQDMDHENMFWYRQDPGLGLRLIYFSYDVKMKEKGDIPEGYSVSREKKERFSLILESASTNQTSMYLCASTEGGASGARASGANVLTFGAGSRLTVL.

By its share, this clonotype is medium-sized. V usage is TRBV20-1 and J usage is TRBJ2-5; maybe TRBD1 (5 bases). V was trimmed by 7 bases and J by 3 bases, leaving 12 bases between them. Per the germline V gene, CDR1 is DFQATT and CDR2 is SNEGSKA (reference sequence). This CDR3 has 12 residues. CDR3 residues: CSERGIEETQYF. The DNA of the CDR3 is TGCAGTGAAAGGGGAATTGAAGAGACCCAGTACTTC.

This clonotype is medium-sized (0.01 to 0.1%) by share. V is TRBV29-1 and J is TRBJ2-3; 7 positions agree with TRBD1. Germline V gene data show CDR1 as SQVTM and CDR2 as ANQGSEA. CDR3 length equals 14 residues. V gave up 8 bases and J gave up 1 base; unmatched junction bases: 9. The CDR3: CSTRQGSGTDTQYF. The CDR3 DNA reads TGCAGCACACGACAGGGTTCGGGCACAGATACGCAGTATTTT.

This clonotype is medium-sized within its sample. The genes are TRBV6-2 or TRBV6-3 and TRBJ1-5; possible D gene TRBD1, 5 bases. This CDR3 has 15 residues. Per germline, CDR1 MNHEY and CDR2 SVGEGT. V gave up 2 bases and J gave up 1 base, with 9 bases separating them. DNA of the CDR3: TGTGCCAGCAGTTACCCCCGGGACAGCAATCAGCCCCAGCATTTT. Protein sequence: CASSYPRDSNQPQHF.

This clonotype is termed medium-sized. The DNA of the CDR3 is TGCGCCAGCACCGATCGACCCAATAGCAATCAGCCCCAGCATTTT. Its translation is CASTDRPNSNQPQHF. The genes are TRBV10-1 and TRBJ1-5, with D uncertain. Trimming removed 7 bases at V and 0 bases at J, with 13 bases between. The CDR3 covers 15 residues. Looked up from germline, CDR1 is WNHNN and CDR2 is SYGVQD (reference sequence).

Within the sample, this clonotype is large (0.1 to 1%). The CDR3 DNA is TGTGCCAGCAGTTACCCGAACACTGAAGCTTTCTTT. This encodes CASSYPNTEAFF. V gene TRBV6-2 or TRBV6-3 combines with J gene TRBJ1-1; no reliable D call. The CDR3 length is 12 residues. The ends were cut back, 2 bases at V and 1 base at J, with 2 bases in the middle. CDR1 and CDR2 from the germline V gene are MNHEY and SVGEGT.